The 31 T cell receptor beta chains reported below all come from one sample, sequenced in a study of OX40 agonist ivuxolimab in advanced cancers. Assay used: immunoSEQ multiplex PCR; TCRdb lists only in-frame clones, some missing. The profile covers about 50,000 clones, with roughly 90% appearing a single time and roughly 4.5% taken by the ten largest. The sequenced sample was CD4+ or CD8+ T cells sorted from blood, obtained in a trial of the OX40 agonist ivuxolimab. All receptors derive from an adult with an advanced solid tumor such as melanoma, head and neck, liver or kidney cancer.

Here the CDR3 reads CASSIRAGGGHEQFF. The CDR3 coding sequence is TGTGCCAGTAGTATAAGAGCGGGGGGAGGGCATGAGCAGTTCTTC. The V call is TRBV19, the J call TRBJ2-1; 9 bases align to TRBD2. This CDR3 region has 15 residues. V trimming: 2 bases; J trimming: 8 bases; junction bases outside the gene matches: 7. Per germline, CDR1 LNHDA and CDR2 SQIVND (reference sequence).

The V gene is TRBV7-9, the J gene TRBJ2-5, with 8 nucleotides matching TRBD1. CDR3 length equals 14 residues. Germline V gene lookup returns CDR1 SEHNR and CDR2 FQNEAQ (reference sequence). Trimming at V came to 5 bases and at J to 2 bases, leaving 4 bases not matched to a gene. CDR3 in amino acids: CASSPDRGQETQYF. The DNA for the CDR3 is TGTGCCAGCAGCCCAGACAGGGGTCAAGAGACCCAGTACTTC.

The rearrangement joins TRBV27 to TRBJ1-5, with D hard to call. From germline, CDR1 is MNHEY and CDR2 SMNVEV (reference sequence). Trimming left V 4 bases short and J 0 bases short, with 10 bases between. The CDR3 contains 15 residues. In nucleotides, the CDR3 is TGTGCCAGCAGTTCTGGACGGTATAGCAATCAGCCCCAGCATTTT. This encodes CASSSGRYSNQPQHF.

This chain connects TRBV19 to TRBJ2-2; the D call may be TRBD1 or TRBD2 (5 bases each). CDR1 is LNHDA and CDR2 is SQIVND in the germline V gene (reference sequence). V was clipped by 5 bases and J by 4 bases, with 11 bases between them. The CDR3 extends over 14 amino acids. The CDR3 region has the DNA TGTGCCAGTAGTTCGGGGCCGGGCACCGGGGAGCTGTTTTTT. It codes for CASSSGPGTGELFF.

J is TRBJ2-7 and V is TRBV10-3, with D perhaps TRBD2 (5 bases). The ends were cut back, 8 bases at V and 3 bases at J, with 17 bases in the middle. The CDR3 sequence is 14 residues long. Looked up from germline, CDR1 is ENHRY and CDR2 is SYGVKD. The DNA of the CDR3 is TGTGCCATCCTAAACGGGGTTGGTGGCTACGAGCAGTACTTC. Its protein is CAILNGVGGYEQYF.

This rearrangement joins TRBV28 to TRBJ2-7, with TRBD1 matching 8 bases. From germline, CDR1 is MDHEN and CDR2 SYDVKM. V lost 6 bases, J lost 3 bases, and 10 bases stayed unmatched. The CDR3 is 15 residues long. This CDR3 is CASRSNRGSYYEQYF. In DNA, the CDR3 is TGTGCCAGCAGGTCTAACAGGGGGAGTTACTACGAGCAGTACTTC.

This chain uses TRBV5-1 with TRBJ1-2; D uncertain. The CDR3 is made up of 14 amino acids. With 5 bases removed from V and 4 bases from J, the gap between germline ends came to 15 bases. Germline lookup yields CDR1 SGHRS and CDR2 YFSETQ. The CDR3 DNA sequence: TGCGCCAGCAGGACGAGGGCAGAATTCTATGGCTACACCTTC. Encoded protein: CASRTRAEFYGYTF.

The CDR3 spells CASSDSGGGGPDTQYF. The DNA for the CDR3 is TGTGCCAGCAGTGACTCGGGCGGGGGCGGCCCAGATACGCAGTATTTT. This chain links TRBV6-4 with TRBJ2-3; maybe TRBD2 (7 bases). The CDR3 runs 16 residues. From germline, CDR1 is MRHNA and CDR2 SNTAGT. Between the trimmed V and J ends, which lost 0 bases and 4 bases, there was a span of 14 bases.

The chain uses TRBV9 and TRBJ2-2; no firm D call. The CDR3 spans 15 residues. Trimming took off 0 bases at V and 4 bases at J, with 10 bases between the two ends. Looked up from germline, CDR1 is SGDLS and CDR2 is YYNGEE. In DNA form, the CDR3 reads TGTGCCAGCAGCGTAGTTGGTAGCCTCACCGGGGAGCTGTTTTTT. This sequence encodes CASSVVGSLTGELFF.

The chain combines TRBV7-8 with TRBJ1-1, with a possible D match to TRBD1 (5 bases). Germline V gene lookup returns CDR1 SGHVS and CDR2 FQNEAQ. The V end was cut by 5 bases, the J end by 1 base, with 11 bases between. The length of the CDR3 is 14 residues. CDR3 DNA: TGTGCCAGCAGCCCTCAGGGTTGGAACACTGAAGCTTTCTTT. Protein sequence: CASSPQGWNTEAFF.

The chain links TRBV5-4 to TRBJ2-5; the D is unclear. From germline, CDR1 is SGHNT and CDR2 YYREEE (reference sequence). The CDR3 totals 11 residues. Trimming took off 1 base at V and 5 bases at J, with 3 bases between the two ends. CDR3 sequence: CASSLTETQYF. DNA for the CDR3: TGTGCCAGCAGCTTGACCGAGACCCAGTACTTC.

The chain carries TRBV18 and TRBJ2-2; D assignment may be TRBD1 or TRBD2 (5 bases each). From germline, CDR1 is KGHSH and CDR2 LQKENI. The V end was cut by 3 bases, the J end by 7 bases, with 21 bases between. This CDR3 has 17 residues. The CDR3 nucleotides read TGTGCCAGCTCACCGCAACCCATCGGGACGGTCGTCGGGGAGCTGTTTTTT. This encodes CASSPQPIGTVVGELFF.

The chain links TRBV28 to TRBJ2-5, with 8 bases matching TRBD1. This CDR3 contains 15 residues. Germline loops: CDR1 MDHEN, CDR2 SYDVKM. V lost 6 bases, J lost 5 bases, and 11 bases stayed unmatched. CDR3 sequence: CASSRTGGGAETQYF. The CDR3 nucleotides are TGTGCCAGCAGCCGCACAGGGGGTGGAGCGGAGACCCAGTACTTC.

The chain employs TRBV6-5 and TRBJ2-5, with 8 bases fitting TRBD1. The J call may be in error: the DNA end matches TRBJ2-7 better. The CDR3 is 14 amino acids. Germline CDR1 and CDR2: MNHEY and SVGAGI. Here the CDR3 reads CASSYETGAYEQYF. CDR3 DNA: TGTGCCAGCAGTTACGAGACAGGGGCCTACGAGCAGTACTTC.

The chain couples TRBV28 to TRBJ2-5; D possibly corresponds to TRBD1 (6 bases). Germline V gives CDR1 MDHEN, CDR2 SYDVKM. V dropped 5 bases and J dropped 0 bases, with 13 bases sitting between them. The length of the CDR3 is 15 residues. CDR3 loop: CASSHGTPYQETQYF. CDR3 nucleotides: TGTGCCAGCAGTCACGGGACACCGTACCAAGAGACCCAGTACTTC.

Written as DNA, the CDR3 is TGTGCCAGCAGCCAACCGGGACTAGCACTTACCGGGGAGCTGTTTTTT. Its protein is CASSQPGLALTGELFF. The rearrangement joins TRBV13 to TRBJ2-2; 9 bases are a match to TRBD2. V shed 5 bases and J 5 bases; nucleotides not matched to a gene: 9. The CDR3 is made up of 16 amino acids. CDR1 is PRHDT, CDR2 FYEKMQ, per germline (reference sequence).

This rearrangement joins TRBV7-9 to TRBJ1-5, with D unclear. The CDR3 contains 17 residues. Germline V CDR1 and CDR2: SEHNR, FQNEAQ (reference sequence). Trimming shortened V by 7 bases and J by 0 bases, and 19 bases separated the two germline ends. The CDR3 nucleotides are TGTGCCAGCATCACTCGGTCTACACCTTATAGCAATCAGCCCCAGCATTTT. Protein sequence: CASITRSTPYSNQPQHF.

The chain joins TRBV19 to TRBJ1-1, with D maybe TRBD1 (5 bases). The CDR3 contains 17 residues. Germline V CDR1 and CDR2: LNHDA, SQIVND (reference sequence). V was clipped by 2 bases and J by 6 bases, with 22 bases between them. CDR3 region: CASSIMDTGVRFPEAFF. The CDR3 DNA is TGTGCCAGTAGTATAATGGACACGGGAGTCCGGTTCCCTGAAGCTTTCTTT.

Turning to this clone: Within the sample, other DNA sequences also encode this same CDR3. This chain joins TRBV19 and TRBJ2-1; 12 nucleotides agree with TRBD2. Germline CDR1 reads LNHDA; CDR2 reads SQIVND (reference sequence). The CDR3 length is 15 residues. V gave up 4 bases and J gave up 3 bases; unmatched junction bases: 1. CDR3 loop: CASSTGLAGYNEQFF. DNA for the CDR3: TGTGCCAGTAGTACGGGACTAGCGGGCTACAATGAGCAGTTCTTC.

This chain uses TRBV6-1 with TRBJ2-7, with a weak D call TRBD1 (6 bases). Between the trimmed V and J ends, which lost 4 bases and 2 bases, there was a span of 15 bases. The CDR3 is made up of 15 amino acids. Germline CDR1 reads MNHNS; CDR2 reads SASEGT. The CDR3 DNA reads TGTGCCAGCAGTGGACCGACAGGAAATACCTACGAGCAGTACTTC. Protein sequence: CASSGPTGNTYEQYF.

This clone was seen a handful of times. Additional DNA sequences in this sample encode the identical CDR3. The chain has TRBV7-6 and TRBJ2-1; D unclear. The CDR3 has 11 amino acids. CDR1 SGHVS and CDR2 FNYEAQ come from the germline V gene. Trimming cost V 1 base and J 7 bases, with 2 bases left between them. The CDR3: CASSLGNEQFF. CDR3 nucleotide sequence: TGTGCCAGCAGCTTAGGGAATGAGCAGTTCTTC.

For the CDR3, the DNA is TGTGCCAGCAGCCAAGATGATAACGGGGGGAGCACAGATACGCAGTATTTT. Its protein is CASSQDDNGGSTDTQYF. The V and J genes are TRBV4-2 and TRBJ2-3; TRBD2 matches 7 bases. The CDR3 is made up of 17 amino acids. CDR1 LGHNA and CDR2 YNFKEQ come from the germline V gene. V gave up 0 bases and J gave up 0 bases; unmatched junction bases: 6.

V is TRBV11-2 and J is TRBJ1-2, with D possibly being TRBD1 (5 bases). This CDR3 region has 14 residues. V was cut by 3 bases and J by 5 bases, with 13 bases left in between. Germline V lookup: CDR1 SGHAT, CDR2 FQNNGV. In nucleotides, the CDR3 is TGTGCCAGCAGCTTCAACAACCAGGGTTATGGCTACACCTTC. Residues: CASSFNNQGYGYTF.

This chain uses TRBV27 with TRBJ2-7, with 12 bases matching TRBD2. Germline trimming cut 6 bases from V and 2 bases from J; bases unmatched to any gene: 5. The CDR3 is made up of 15 amino acids. Germline-derived CDR1 and CDR2 are MNHEY and SMNVEV (reference sequence). In DNA, the CDR3 is TGTGCCAGCAGCCCCCTAGCGGGAGGGACCTACGAGCAGTACTTC. As protein: CASSPLAGGTYEQYF.

The J gene is TRBJ2-1, the V gene TRBV15; TRBD2 aligns across 8 bases. The CDR3 extends over 18 amino acids. Germline CDR1 and CDR2: LNHNV and YYDKDF (reference sequence). V lost 0 bases to trimming and J lost 0 bases; unmatched junction nucleotides: 7. In DNA form, the CDR3 reads TGTGCCACCAGCAGAGATCCCCTAAGCGGGAGCTCCTACAATGAGCAGTTCTTC. Its translation: CATSRDPLSGSSYNEQFF. Drawing the rest from reference TRBV15 and TRBJ2-1, the complete variable domain is DAMVIQNPRYQVTQFGKPVTLSCSQTLNHNVMYWYQQKSSQAPKLLFHYYDKDFNNEADTPDNFQSRRPNTSFCFLDIRSPGLGDTAMYLCATSRDPLSGSSYNEQFFGPGTRLTVL.

V gene TRBV6-1 combines with J gene TRBJ2-7; D is perhaps TRBD1 (6 bases). The CDR3 has 13 residues. The V gene's germline CDR1 is MNHNS and CDR2 SASEGT. V was trimmed by 1 base and J by 6 bases, leaving 10 bases between them. This CDR3 reads CASSEVRGGEQYF. The CDR3 DNA sequence: TGTGCCAGCAGTGAAGTTCGAGGGGGCGAGCAGTACTTC.

The chain links TRBV7-3 to TRBJ1-1; D uncertain. Germline V gene data show CDR1 as SGHTA and CDR2 as FQGTGA. Deletions cut 0 bases from V and 1 base from J, with 9 bases between. The CDR3 extends over 15 amino acids. CDR3 residues: CASSLTSAGNTEAFF. The CDR3 bases are TGTGCCAGCAGCTTAACGTCGGCGGGGAACACTGAAGCTTTCTTT.

The V gene is TRBV4-3, the J gene TRBJ2-7; D gene uncertain. Germline V CDR1 and CDR2: LGHNA, YSLEER. This CDR3 has 14 residues. Trimming took off 0 bases at V and 6 bases at J, with 12 bases between the two ends. The DNA of the CDR3 is TGCGCCAGCAGCCAAGATACCTCTCCCGTCGAGCAGTACTTC. Translation gives CASSQDTSPVEQYF.

The chain joins TRBV9 to TRBJ2-2, with 10 bases aligning to TRBD1. Looked up from germline, CDR1 is SGDLS and CDR2 is YYNGEE. J gave up 7 bases and V 4 bases, and 10 bases lay outside the gene matches. This CDR3 has 16 residues. The DNA for the CDR3 is TGTGCCAGCAGCCCCCGTCCCGGGACAGGGGACGGGGAGCTGTTTTTT. It codes for CASSPRPGTGDGELFF.

The V and J genes are TRBV5-1 and TRBJ1-1; weak D call: TRBD1 (5 bases). Germline loops: CDR1 SGHRS, CDR2 YFSETQ. The CDR3 contains 17 residues. Trimming shortened V by 4 bases and J by 0 bases, and 19 bases separated the two germline ends. CDR3 DNA sequence: TGCGCCAGCAGCCCGACCGTACAGACAGTAATGAACACTGAAGCTTTCTTT. Its protein product is CASSPTVQTVMNTEAFF.

This clone is labeled as large (0.1 to 1%). V gene TRBV6-1 combines with J gene TRBJ2-7, with 10 bases identical to TRBD2. The junction had 4 bases not matched to a gene; V was cut back by 5 bases and J by 0 bases. The CDR3 loop spans 15 amino acids. Germline V gene data show CDR1 as MNHNS and CDR2 as SASEGT. This chain's CDR3 is CASSKLAGSSYEQYF. CDR3 bases: TGTGCCAGCAGTAAACTAGCGGGAAGCTCCTACGAGCAGTACTTC.